The 17 T cell receptor beta chains below come from one sample, sequenced in a study of CD8 T cells in Susac syndrome. Reverse transcription used roughly 0.45 to 1 ug RNA and random hexamers. TCRdb processed the immunoSEQ multiplex PCR reads anew with MiXCR; each CDR3 protein has one entry. The sample comprises tens of thousands of distinct CDR3 sequences, approximately 93% of which are singletons, and less than 0.19% rests with the top ten. Sequencing was carried out using CD4+ T cells from PBMCs. The source is a human donor with Susac syndrome.

In this sample, this clonotype turned up a few times. V gene TRBV6-2 or TRBV6-3 combines with J gene TRBJ1-5; D is undetermined. CDR3 size: 15 residues. Germline V gene sequence: CDR1 MNHEY, CDR2 SVGEGT. Trimming pared 4 bases from V and 4 bases from J, leaving 14 bases between. The chain's CDR3 is CASSSPRTGNQPQHF. CDR3 nucleotides: TGTGCCAGCAGTTCTCCTAGGACCGGGAATCAGCCCCAGCATTTT.

The CDR3 protein is CASSLDRNQPQHF. CDR3 sequence (DNA): TGTGCCAGCTCACTGGACAGAAATCAGCCCCAGCATTTT. The chain has TRBV18 and TRBJ1-5, with D tentatively TRBD1 (6 bases). Germline assignment: CDR1 KGHSH and CDR2 LQKENI. Trimming took off 4 bases at V and 4 bases at J, with 8 bases between the two ends. This CDR3 is 13 amino acids long.

This chain uses TRBV28 with TRBJ2-7, with TRBD2 as a possible D gene (6 bases). The germline V and J ends were trimmed by 4 bases and 6 bases, with 25 bases remaining between them. The CDR3 is made up of 17 amino acids. Germline V gene lookup returns CDR1 MDHEN and CDR2 SYDVKM. The CDR3 reads CASSSPRTYPQGGEQYF. CDR3 DNA: TGTGCCAGCAGTTCCCCTCGGACCTATCCCCAGGGAGGCGAGCAGTACTTC.

This clonotype was seen only once. This chain joins TRBV20-1 and TRBJ1-1; D gene uncertain. V shed 0 bases and J shed 0 bases, with 8 bases lying between them. Looked up from germline, CDR1 is DFQATT and CDR2 is SNEGSKA (reference sequence). The CDR3 sequence is 14 residues long. This CDR3 is CSARDSRVNTEAFF. CDR3 DNA sequence: TGCAGTGCTAGAGATTCGAGGGTGAACACTGAAGCTTTCTTT.

The genes are TRBV20-1 and TRBJ2-2; TRBD1 or TRBD2 may be the D gene (5 bases each). This CDR3 is 16 amino acids long. The V end lost 5 bases, the J end lost 0 bases, and 16 bases lay between the germline ends. Germline values: CDR1 DFQATT, CDR2 SNEGSKA (reference sequence). In DNA, the CDR3 is TGCAGTGCTGGGGGTCTTTCGGGATCGAACACCGGGGAGCTGTTTTTT. Its translation is CSAGGLSGSNTGELFF.

The chain recombines TRBV7-3 with TRBJ2-3; D is perhaps TRBD2 (5 bases). The V gene lost 4 bases and the J gene lost 4 bases, with 12 bases spanning the gap. The CDR3 is 14 residues long. Per germline, CDR1 SGHTA and CDR2 FQGTGA. DNA of the CDR3: TGTGCCAGCAGCTCCGCGTACGGGGCAGATACGCAGTATTTT. Protein product: CASSSAYGADTQYF.

The rearrangement joins TRBV3-1 to TRBJ1-2; no clear D. Germline CDR1 and CDR2: LGHDT and YNNKEL (reference sequence). The CDR3 totals 13 residues. Deletions cut 0 bases from V and 5 bases from J, with 7 bases between. The CDR3 coding sequence is TGTGCCAGCAGCCAAGATTGGACTTATGGCTACACCTTC. Amino acids: CASSQDWTYGYTF.

V is TRBV30 and J is TRBJ2-3, with TRBD2 matching 13 bases. Trimming took 7 bases from V and 5 from J; bases not matched to a gene: 6. The CDR3 is 14 residues long. Germline V gene data show CDR1 as GTSNPN and CDR2 as SVGIG (reference sequence). The CDR3 here is CAFGLAGVVDTQYF. As DNA, the CDR3 is TGTGCCTTCGGACTAGCGGGGGTTGTAGATACGCAGTATTTT. The complete variable domain, with remaining parts taken from reference TRBV30 and TRBJ2-3, reads SQTIHQWPATLVQPVGSPLSLECTVEGTSNPNLYWYRQAAGRGLQLLFYSVGIGQISSEVPQNLSASRPQDRQFILSSKKLLLSDSGFYLCAFGLAGVVDTQYFGPGTRLTVL.

About this clonotype itself: At one of its ends the junction is not consistent with the germline gene, which may arise from a read error. This rearrangement joins TRBV20-1 to TRBJ1-2; D gene ambiguous. The CDR3 sequence is 11 residues long. Germline CDR1 DFQATT, CDR2 SNEGSKA (reference sequence). CDR3 bases: TGCAGTGCTAGAGATCGGGTCCAAGCACCATTC. As protein: CSARDRVQAPF.

This chain uses TRBV30 with TRBJ1-4; no reliable D call. Trimming took 5 bases from V and 10 from J, leaving 20 bases between them. This CDR3 comprises 14 residues. Germline CDR1 and CDR2: GTSNPN and SVGIG (reference sequence). The DNA of the CDR3 is TGTGCCTGGGGAACCGGACTAGGTGATGGAAAACTGTTTTTT. It specifies CAWGTGLGDGKLFF.

The chain links TRBV4-2 to TRBJ1-4; 8 bases fit TRBD1. V shed 0 bases, J shed 3 bases, and the junction held 6 bases outside the gene matches. The CDR3 totals 17 residues. Germline values: CDR1 LGHNA, CDR2 YNFKEQ. The CDR3 region is CASSQDRGRGANEKLFF. The CDR3 bases are TGTGCCAGCAGCCAAGACAGGGGGCGAGGAGCTAATGAAAAACTGTTTTTT.

This clonotype appeared a single time. The rearrangement joins TRBV29-1 to TRBJ1-2; D gene unclear. The CDR3 consists of 12 residues. V was pared by 3 bases and J by 3 bases, with 8 bases between. From germline, CDR1 is SQVTM and CDR2 ANQGSEA. CDR3 sequence (DNA): TGCAGCGTTGACGGGATGGACTATGGCTACACCTTC. Residues: CSVDGMDYGYTF.

This rearrangement joins TRBV2 to TRBJ1-2, with 9 bases identical to TRBD1. Germline CDR1 and CDR2: SNHLY and FYNNEI. The CDR3 sequence is 14 residues long. The ends lost 8 bases at V and 1 base at J; junction bases unmatched: 5. Here the CDR3 DNA reads TGTGCCAGCGCCCAGGGACAGGGTAACTATGGCTACACCTTC. Translating gives CASAQGQGNYGYTF.

The chain employs TRBV3-1 and TRBJ1-1; D gene uncertain. Germline CDR1 LGHDT, CDR2 YNNKEL (reference sequence). This CDR3 is built from 14 residues. V gave up 0 bases and J gave up 9 bases, with 14 bases separating them. The CDR3 loop is CASSQEGSRGKAFF. For the CDR3, the DNA is TGTGCCAGCAGCCAAGAGGGTTCGCGGGGTAAAGCTTTCTTT.

V usage is TRBV3-1 and J usage is TRBJ2-3; tentatively, D is TRBD2 (5 bases). From germline, CDR1 is LGHDT and CDR2 YNNKEL (reference sequence). V lost 3 bases and J 8 bases, leaving 9 bases between the germline ends. This CDR3 region has 12 residues. CDR3 in amino acids: CASSHTEGTQYF. CDR3 DNA sequence: TGTGCCAGCAGCCACACCGAGGGTACGCAGTATTTT.

The rearrangement joins TRBV11-1 to TRBJ1-1; 9 nucleotides match TRBD1. The CDR3 runs to 15 residues. The germline V gene has CDR1 SGHAT and CDR2 FQDESV (reference sequence). The J segment lost 2 bases and the V segment lost 1 base, leaving 2 bases of the junction unmatched. The CDR3 spells CASSLGTGANTEAFF. In nucleotides, the CDR3 is TGTGCCAGCAGCTTAGGGACAGGGGCCAACACTGAAGCTTTCTTT.

The rearrangement links TRBV6-2 or TRBV6-3 to TRBJ2-7; D tentatively fits TRBD1 or TRBD2 (5 bases each). Per germline, CDR1 MNHEY and CDR2 SVGEGT. The CDR3 contains 17 residues. With 0 bases removed from V and 5 bases from J, the gap between germline ends came to 20 bases. This CDR3 reads CASSYSSWGLSADEQYF. CDR3 coding DNA: TGTGCCAGCAGTTACTCGTCGTGGGGCCTTAGCGCTGACGAGCAGTACTTC.